What follows are 29 T cell receptor beta chains derived from one specimen sequenced in a study of T cell repertoires in cytomegalovirus infection. TCRdb reprocessed the reads via MiXCR and lists one record per CDR3 protein. The table includes some 240,000 distinct CDR3 sequences, 17% detected once. Sequencing input: CD8+ T cells from PBMCs. The source is a human donor in good health (CMV status not recorded). Some clones in this sample may be carry-over from other donors' samples.

CDR3 amino acids: CASSPNAADTQYF. The DNA for the CDR3 is TGTGCCAGCAGCCCTAACGCGGCCGATACGCAGTATTTT. This sequence joins TRBV3-1 and TRBJ2-3; D is uncertain. Germline assignment: CDR1 LGHDT and CDR2 YNNKEL (reference sequence). The CDR3 is 13 residues long. V shed 4 bases and J shed 6 bases, with 11 bases lying between them.

This clonotype was observed at least ten times. The V call is TRBV6-1, the J call TRBJ1-5, with D possibly being TRBD1 (5 bases). Germline V gene data show CDR1 as MNHNS and CDR2 as SASEGT. V dropped 11 bases and J dropped 2 bases, with 13 bases sitting between them. This CDR3 comprises 13 residues. The CDR3 loop reads CAAQPTGNQPQHF. CDR3 coding DNA: TGTGCCGCCCAACCGACAGGCAATCAGCCCCAGCATTTT.

This clonotype was recorded at least ten times. This sequence joins TRBV7-8 and TRBJ2-7; TRBD1 matches 7 bases. The V gene's germline CDR1 is SGHVS and CDR2 FQNEAQ. Losses at the gene ends were 0 bases for V and 3 bases for J; bases not matched to a gene: 2. This CDR3 comprises 14 residues. CDR3 nucleotides: TGTGCCAGCAGCTTAGCAGGGACAGACTACGAGCAGTACTTC. Translating gives CASSLAGTDYEQYF.

This clonotype was counted a few times. The chain joins TRBV11-2 to TRBJ2-1; D gene unclear. Trimming shortened V by 0 bases and J by 4 bases, and 10 bases separated the two germline ends. Germline V CDR1 and CDR2: SGHAT, FQNNGV. The CDR3 covers 15 residues. CDR3 protein: CASSLEGLVYNEQFF. Here the CDR3 DNA reads TGTGCCAGCAGCTTAGAGGGCCTCGTTTACAATGAGCAGTTCTTC.

At least ten counts were recorded for this clonotype. The V call is TRBV7-2, the J call TRBJ2-2; D unclear. Trimming took 5 bases from V and 4 from J, leaving 11 bases between them. CDR1 is SGHTA and CDR2 is FQGNSA in the germline V gene. CDR3 size: 14 residues. As DNA, the CDR3 is TGTGCCAGCAGCGTGGACGGTCTCACCGGGGAGCTGTTTTTT. This translates into CASSVDGLTGELFF. Combining the CDR3 with reference TRBV7-2 and TRBJ2-2 gives the whole variable domain GAGVSQSPSNKVTEKGKDVELRCDPISGHTALYWYRQSLGQGLEFLIYFQGNSAPDKSGLPSDRFSAERTGGSVSTLTIQRTQQEDSAVYLCASSVDGLTGELFFGEGSRLTVL.

The table lists this clonotype with a few counts. J is TRBJ2-1 and V is TRBV7-6, with D tentatively TRBD2 (5 bases). The germline gives CDR1 SGHVS, CDR2 FNYEAQ. V gave up 5 bases and J gave up 5 bases, with 16 bases separating them. This CDR3 spans 15 amino acids. The CDR3 reads CASSPQLGGHNEQFF. The CDR3 DNA reads TGTGCCAGCAGCCCCCAACTTGGAGGCCACAATGAGCAGTTCTTC.

In its sample, this clonotype was seen a few times. V is TRBV2 and J is TRBJ2-5; 7 bases align to TRBD1. This CDR3 has 15 amino acids. In germline, CDR1 is SNHLY, CDR2 FYNNEI. Trimming took 4 bases from V and 4 from J; bases not matched to a gene: 9. CDR3 residues: CASSVERGPVETQYF. For the CDR3, the DNA is TGTGCCAGCAGTGTGGAAAGGGGGCCGGTAGAGACCCAGTACTTC.

The chain couples TRBV12-3 or TRBV12-4 to TRBJ1-2; a weak D match, TRBD1 (6 bases). The CDR3 extends over 14 amino acids. The V end was cut by 6 bases, the J end by 2 bases, with 13 bases between. CDR3 amino acids: CASSYTGTNYGYTF. Written as DNA, the CDR3 is TGTGCCAGCAGCTACACAGGGACCAACTATGGCTACACCTTC.

This clonotype was observed at least ten times. CDR3 protein: CASSLVLWQHQPQHF. CDR3 DNA sequence: TGTGCCAGCAGTTTAGTTCTCTGGCAACATCAGCCCCAGCATTTT. The chain couples TRBV28 to TRBJ1-5; no reliable D call. V gave up 2 bases and J gave up 5 bases, with 13 bases separating them. The V gene's germline CDR1 is MDHEN and CDR2 SYDVKM. There are 15 residues in the CDR3.

This clonotype was seen at least ten times. CDR3 nucleotides: TGTGCCAGCAGTTTAGTACCGGGAGCCACCGGGGAGCTGTTTTTT. Its protein product is CASSLVPGATGELFF. The rearrangement links TRBV12-3 or TRBV12-4 to TRBJ2-2; tentatively, D is TRBD2 (6 bases). With 1 base removed from V and 4 bases from J, the gap between germline ends came to 10 bases. The CDR3 contains 15 residues.

The CDR3 sequence is CATLVPYNEQFF. In DNA, the CDR3 is TGTGCGACTTTGGTTCCCTACAATGAGCAGTTCTTC. The chain employs TRBV28 and TRBJ2-1; the D is unclear. Germline V lookup: CDR1 MDHEN, CDR2 SYDVKM. This CDR3 is 12 amino acids long.

This clonotype was detected once. V and J are TRBV2 and TRBJ2-4; 9 positions agree with TRBD1. Losses at the gene ends were 6 bases for V and 8 bases for J; bases not matched to a gene: 5. CDR3 length equals 13 residues. Germline CDR1 reads SNHLY; CDR2 reads FYNNEI. The CDR3, as DNA: TGTGCCAGCAGCACAGGGGGCGTCGACATTCAGTACTTC. Protein: CASSTGGVDIQYF.

This clonotype has ten or more counts. The rearrangement links TRBV7-8 to TRBJ2-7; D is unclear. In germline, CDR1 is SGHVS, CDR2 FQNEAQ. Trimming removed 7 bases at V and 2 bases at J, with 12 bases between. The CDR3 totals 13 residues. The chain's CDR3 is CASTIGLAYEQYF. The CDR3 nucleotides read TGTGCCAGCACCATCGGTCTTGCCTACGAGCAGTACTTC.

This clonotype has just a few counts. V usage is TRBV19 and J usage is TRBJ2-1; TRBD2 is a possible D gene (6 bases). The CDR3 sequence is 16 residues long. V lost 3 bases and J lost 2, with 14 bases in between. CDR1 is LNHDA and CDR2 is SQIVND in the germline V gene (reference sequence). The CDR3 DNA sequence: TGTGCCAGTAGTATCGGGAGCGGTGGGGCCTACAATGAGCAGTTCTTC. This gives the protein CASSIGSGGAYNEQFF.

There are many counts of this clonotype. This chain links TRBV6-2 or TRBV6-3 with TRBJ1-1; D is ambiguous. This CDR3 is built from 15 residues. Trimming took 7 bases from V and 3 from J, leaving 18 bases between them. Looked up from germline, CDR1 is MNHEY and CDR2 is SVGEGT. The CDR3 DNA follows: TGTGCCAGCACCACGAGGGTCCTACTCTACACTGAAGCTTTCTTT. Translated: CASTTRVLLYTEAFF.

In nucleotides, the CDR3 is TGTGCCAGCAGTTTAGTCCGTCCCTATTCACCCCTCCACTTT. It encodes CASSLVRPYSPLHF. The chain is built from TRBV12-3 or TRBV12-4 and TRBJ1-6; D remains unclear. The length of the CDR3 is 14 residues. V was pared by 1 base and J by 8 bases, with 9 bases between.

The V and J genes are TRBV2 and TRBJ2-7; 10 nucleotides agree with TRBD1. The length of the CDR3 is 16 residues. Germline assignment: CDR1 SNHLY and CDR2 FYNNEI. V shed 8 bases and J 6 bases; nucleotides not matched to a gene: 16. Here the CDR3 reads CASYAPPGTGEGEQYF. The CDR3 nucleotides read TGTGCCAGCTACGCACCCCCCGGGACAGGGGAAGGCGAGCAGTACTTC.

This clonotype was seen only a few times. The V call is TRBV12-5, the J call TRBJ1-4, with D perhaps TRBD1 (5 bases). Trimming removed 0 bases from V and 1 base from J, with 21 bases in between. Germline V gene data show CDR1 as LGHNT and CDR2 as FRNRAP. This CDR3 spans 20 amino acids. As DNA, the CDR3 is TGTGCTAGTGGTTTGGTACTGGGCAGGGTTGGTGGAGGAACTAATGAAAAACTGTTTTTT. Protein product: CASGLVLGRVGGGTNEKLFF.

The CDR3 region has the DNA TGCAGCGTGGGACCGGACAGGGAAGAGACCCAGTACTTC. This gives the protein CSVGPDREETQYF. The chain uses TRBV29-1 and TRBJ2-5, with TRBD1 identical over 8 bases. Trimming at V came to 6 bases and at J to 3 bases, leaving 6 bases not matched to a gene. The CDR3 consists of 13 residues. Germline V gene sequence: CDR1 SQVTM, CDR2 ANQGSEA.

The CDR3 sequence: CSVVSGGIQYF. The CDR3 DNA sequence: TGCAGCGTCGTCTCTGGTGGCATTCAGTACTTC. The gene calls are TRBV29-1 and TRBJ2-4; D not resolved. V shed 6 bases and J shed 9 bases, with 12 bases lying between them. Germline values: CDR1 SQVTM, CDR2 ANQGSEA. The CDR3 has 11 residues.

On this clonotype: A much more abundant neighbour one base away suggests this may be a read error. The chain employs TRBV7-2 and TRBJ2-7; 11 nucleotides line up with TRBD1. V was clipped by 5 bases and J by 7 bases; unmatched bases: 7. This CDR3 is built from 14 residues. Looked up from germline, CDR1 is SGHTA and CDR2 is FQGNSA. Here the CDR3 reads CASSAGQGVGEQYF. The CDR3 nucleotides read TGTGCCAGCAGCGCGGGACAGGGGGTAGGGGAGCAGTACTTC.

This clonotype turned up a few times. The chain links TRBV27 to TRBJ2-7, with D perhaps matching TRBD2 (6 bases). CDR1 is MNHEY, CDR2 SMNVEV, per germline (reference sequence). The V end was cut by 6 bases, the J end by 4 bases, with 16 bases between. The CDR3 runs to 14 residues. The CDR3 DNA is TGTGCCAGCAGCCTCGGGAGATCTCAGTACGAGCAGTACTTC. Encoded protein: CASSLGRSQYEQYF.

The chain joins TRBV20-1 to TRBJ2-5, with 7 bases identical to TRBD1. After removal of 2 bases from V and 5 bases from J, the junction contained 14 bases not matched to a gene. CDR3 length: 16 amino acids. Germline CDR1 and CDR2: DFQATT and SNEGSKA (reference sequence). The DNA for the CDR3 is TGCAGTGCTAGACCCCTTAACAGGGGCGGTGGGGAGACCCAGTACTTC. Its protein product is CSARPLNRGGGETQYF.

This clonotype was seen many times. J is TRBJ1-1 and V is TRBV11-2, with 9 bases matching TRBD1. The V and J ends lost 5 bases and 5 bases, in that order; junction bases with no gene match: 9. The CDR3 is 15 amino acids. Germline V gene data show CDR1 as SGHAT and CDR2 as FQNNGV. CDR3 protein: CASSPKDRGWTEAFF. The CDR3, as DNA: TGTGCCAGCAGCCCCAAGGACAGGGGCTGGACTGAAGCTTTCTTT. Supplemented by reference TRBV11-2 and TRBJ1-1, the full variable domain reads EAGVAQSPRYKIIEKRQSVAFWCNPISGHATLYWYQQILGQGPKLLIQFQNNGVVDDSQLPKDRFSAERLKGVDSTLKIQPAKLEDSAVYLCASSPKDRGWTEAFFGQGTRLTVV.

This clonotype was seen at least ten times. The V and J genes are TRBV7-9 and TRBJ2-2; D perhaps matches TRBD1 (5 bases). CDR1 is SEHNR, CDR2 FQNEAQ, per germline (reference sequence). The germline V and J ends were trimmed by 5 bases and 5 bases, with 9 bases remaining between them. CDR3 length: 13 amino acids. CDR3: CASSRAGTGELFF. CDR3 nucleotides: TGTGCCAGCAGCCGAGCAGGGACCGGGGAGCTGTTTTTT.

In this sample, this clonotype turned up a few times. The chain employs TRBV4-3 and TRBJ1-5, with a tentative D call TRBD1 (6 bases). Germline assignment: CDR1 LGHNA and CDR2 YSLEER. The CDR3 runs 15 residues. Trimming shortened V by 4 bases and J by 6 bases, and 16 bases separated the two germline ends. DNA of the CDR3: TGCGCCAGCAGCCCAGGGGAACGGTCTTCTCAGCCCCAGCATTTT. It codes for CASSPGERSSQPQHF.

This clonotype was seen a handful of times. The J gene is TRBJ1-6, the V gene TRBV5-1, with D unresolved. The germline V and J ends were trimmed by 4 bases and 0 bases, with 14 bases remaining between them. In germline, CDR1 is SGHRS, CDR2 YFSETQ. The CDR3 is 17 amino acids. Written as DNA, the CDR3 is TGCGCCAGCAGCCCGAGATCAACCTACTCCTATAATTCACCCCTCCACTTT. Amino acids: CASSPRSTYSYNSPLHF.

This clonotype occurred once. J is TRBJ2-2 and V is TRBV5-6; D tentatively reads TRBD1 or TRBD2 (6 bases each). Trimming stripped 4 bases from V and 3 bases from J, with 16 bases between. The CDR3 is 16 amino acids. Germline V gives CDR1 SGHDT, CDR2 YYEEEE. The CDR3, as DNA: TGTGCCAGCAGCCCGGGTTGGGGGGCGCACACCGGGGAGCTGTTTTTT. Translated, it gives CASSPGWGAHTGELFF.

A single count supports this clonotype. The rearrangement links TRBV5-4 to TRBJ2-1; 14 bases are shared with TRBD2. Germline lookup yields CDR1 SGHNT and CDR2 YYREEE (reference sequence). V lost 0 bases to trimming and J lost 5 bases; unmatched junction nucleotides: 4. This CDR3 region has 17 residues. The chain's CDR3 is CASSLGPGLAGDNEQFF. The CDR3 DNA is TGTGCCAGCAGCTTGGGGCCGGGACTAGCGGGGGACAATGAGCAGTTCTTC.